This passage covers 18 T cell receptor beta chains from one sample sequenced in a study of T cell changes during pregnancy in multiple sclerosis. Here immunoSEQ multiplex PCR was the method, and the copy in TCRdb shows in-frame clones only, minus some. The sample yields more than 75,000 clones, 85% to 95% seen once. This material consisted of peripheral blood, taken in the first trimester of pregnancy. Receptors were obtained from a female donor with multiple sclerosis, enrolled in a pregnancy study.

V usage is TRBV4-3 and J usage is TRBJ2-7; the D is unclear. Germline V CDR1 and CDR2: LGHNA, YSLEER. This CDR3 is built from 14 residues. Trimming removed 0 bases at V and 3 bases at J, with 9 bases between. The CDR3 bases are TGCGCCAGCAGCCAAGATTTCCTAAACTACGAGCAGTACTTC. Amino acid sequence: CASSQDFLNYEQYF.

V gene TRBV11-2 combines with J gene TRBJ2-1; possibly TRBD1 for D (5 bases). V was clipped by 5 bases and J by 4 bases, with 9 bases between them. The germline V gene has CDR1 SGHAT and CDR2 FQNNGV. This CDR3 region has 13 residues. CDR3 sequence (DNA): TGTGCCAGCAGCCCGACAGTTTACAATGAGCAGTTCTTC. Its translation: CASSPTVYNEQFF.

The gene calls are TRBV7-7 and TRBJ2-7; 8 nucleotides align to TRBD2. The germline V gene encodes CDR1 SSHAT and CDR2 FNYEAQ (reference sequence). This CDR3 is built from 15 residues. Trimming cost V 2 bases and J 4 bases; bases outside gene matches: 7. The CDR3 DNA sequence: TGTGCCAGCAGCTTAAGGCGGGGGGCCGAGTACGAGCAGTACTTC. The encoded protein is CASSLRRGAEYEQYF.

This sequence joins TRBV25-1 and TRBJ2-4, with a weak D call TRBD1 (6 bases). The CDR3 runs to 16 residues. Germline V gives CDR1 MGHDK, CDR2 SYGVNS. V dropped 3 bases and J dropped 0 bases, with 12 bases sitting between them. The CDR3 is CASSDGQFLAKNIQYF. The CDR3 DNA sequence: TGTGCCAGCAGTGACGGACAGTTCCTAGCCAAAAACATTCAGTACTTC.

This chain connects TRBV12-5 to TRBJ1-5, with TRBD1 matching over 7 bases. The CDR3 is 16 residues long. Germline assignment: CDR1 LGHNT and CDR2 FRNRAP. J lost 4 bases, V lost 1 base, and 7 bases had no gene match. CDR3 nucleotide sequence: TGTGCTAGTGGTTTGGCGACAGGGAGTCGGAATCAGCCCCAGCATTTT. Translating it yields CASGLATGSRNQPQHF.

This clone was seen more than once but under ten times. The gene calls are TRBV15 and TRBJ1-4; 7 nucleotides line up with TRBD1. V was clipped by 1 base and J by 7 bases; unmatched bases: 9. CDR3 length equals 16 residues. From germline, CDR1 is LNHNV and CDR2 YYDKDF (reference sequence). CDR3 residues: CATSRGTTGNVEKLFF. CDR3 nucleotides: TGTGCCACCAGCAGAGGCACGACAGGGAACGTTGAAAAACTGTTTTTT.

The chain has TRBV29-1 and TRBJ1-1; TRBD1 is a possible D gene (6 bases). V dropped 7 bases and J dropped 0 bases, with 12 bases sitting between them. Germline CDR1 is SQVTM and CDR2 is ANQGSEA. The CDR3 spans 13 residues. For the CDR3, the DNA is TGCAGCGGAACCAGGGGCATGAACACTGAAGCTTTCTTT. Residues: CSGTRGMNTEAFF.

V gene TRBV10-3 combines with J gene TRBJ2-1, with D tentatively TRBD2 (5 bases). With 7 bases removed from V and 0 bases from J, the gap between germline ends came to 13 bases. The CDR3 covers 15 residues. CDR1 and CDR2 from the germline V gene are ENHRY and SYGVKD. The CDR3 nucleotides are TGTGCCATCAAATCCGGGGTTAGCTCCTACAATGAGCAGTTCTTC. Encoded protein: CAIKSGVSSYNEQFF.

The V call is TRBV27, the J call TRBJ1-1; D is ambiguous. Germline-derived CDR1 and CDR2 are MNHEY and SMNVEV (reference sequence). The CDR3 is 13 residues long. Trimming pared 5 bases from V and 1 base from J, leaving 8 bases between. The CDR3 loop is CASSIGSNTEAFF. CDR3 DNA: TGTGCCAGCAGTATCGGGTCGAACACTGAAGCTTTCTTT.

The CDR3 region is CASSVLGHSYEQYF. The CDR3 DNA sequence: TGTGCCAGTAGTGTACTCGGACACTCCTACGAGCAGTACTTC. The chain carries TRBV19 and TRBJ2-7; possibly TRBD1 for D (5 bases). V shed 5 bases and J shed 0 bases, with 11 bases lying between them. CDR3 size: 14 residues. From germline, CDR1 is LNHDA and CDR2 SQIVND (reference sequence).

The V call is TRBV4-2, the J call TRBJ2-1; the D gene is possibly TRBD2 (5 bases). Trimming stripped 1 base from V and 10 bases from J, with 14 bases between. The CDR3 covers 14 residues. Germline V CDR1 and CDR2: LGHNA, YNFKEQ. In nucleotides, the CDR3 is TGTGCCAGCAGCCAAGTGGAGGAGGTACACGAGCAGTTCTTC. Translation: CASSQVEEVHEQFF.

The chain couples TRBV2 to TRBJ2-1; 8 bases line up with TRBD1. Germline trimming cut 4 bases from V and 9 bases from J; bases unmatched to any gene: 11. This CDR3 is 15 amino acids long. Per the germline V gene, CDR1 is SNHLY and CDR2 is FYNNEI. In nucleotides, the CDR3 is TGTGCCAGCAGTGGGGGGGCAGGGGGCTACGGTGAGCAGTTCTTC. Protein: CASSGGAGGYGEQFF.

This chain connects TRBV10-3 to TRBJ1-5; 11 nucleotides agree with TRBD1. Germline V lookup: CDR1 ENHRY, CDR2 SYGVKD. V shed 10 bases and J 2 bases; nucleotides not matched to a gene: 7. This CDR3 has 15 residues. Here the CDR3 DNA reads TGTGCCACAGCGAAGGGACAGGGGGGCAATCAGCCCCAGCATTTT. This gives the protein CATAKGQGGNQPQHF.

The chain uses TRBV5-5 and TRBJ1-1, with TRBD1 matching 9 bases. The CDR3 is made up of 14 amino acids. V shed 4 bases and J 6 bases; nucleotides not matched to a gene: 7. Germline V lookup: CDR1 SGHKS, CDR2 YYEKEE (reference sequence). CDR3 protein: CASSPGGQGSEAFF. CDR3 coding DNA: TGTGCCAGCAGCCCCGGGGGACAGGGATCTGAAGCTTTCTTT.

CDR3 in amino acids: CASSLPLAGGVDTQYF. The DNA of the CDR3 is TGCGCCAGCAGCTTGCCACTAGCGGGGGGGGTAGATACGCAGTATTTT. This chain joins TRBV5-1 and TRBJ2-3; 13 bases are shared with TRBD2. The CDR3 runs to 16 residues. V dropped 1 base and J dropped 5; count of bases not matched to a gene: 4. CDR1 is SGHRS, CDR2 YFSETQ, per germline.

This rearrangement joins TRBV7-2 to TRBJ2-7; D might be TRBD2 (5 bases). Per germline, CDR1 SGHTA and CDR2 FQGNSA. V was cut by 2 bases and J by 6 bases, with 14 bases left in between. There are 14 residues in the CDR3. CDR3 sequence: CASSLTSGKGEQYF. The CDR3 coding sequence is TGTGCCAGCAGCTTAACGTCCGGGAAGGGCGAGCAGTACTTC. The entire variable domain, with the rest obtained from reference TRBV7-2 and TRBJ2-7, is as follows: GAGVSQSPSNKVTEKGKDVELRCDPISGHTALYWYRQSLGQGLEFLIYFQGNSAPDKSGLPSDRFSAERTGGSVSTLTIQRTQQEDSAVYLCASSLTSGKGEQYFGPGTRLTVT.

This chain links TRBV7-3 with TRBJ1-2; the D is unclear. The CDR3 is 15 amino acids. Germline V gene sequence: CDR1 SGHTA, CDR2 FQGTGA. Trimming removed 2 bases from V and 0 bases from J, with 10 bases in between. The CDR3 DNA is TGTGCCAGCAGCTTACAAAGCGGGGCTAACTATGGCTACACCTTC. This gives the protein CASSLQSGANYGYTF.

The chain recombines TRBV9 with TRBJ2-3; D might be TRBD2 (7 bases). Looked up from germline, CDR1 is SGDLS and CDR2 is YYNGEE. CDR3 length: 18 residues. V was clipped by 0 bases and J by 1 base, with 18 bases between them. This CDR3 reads CASSVGGGQTAGTDTQYF. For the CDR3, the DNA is TGTGCCAGCAGCGTAGGGGGGGGCCAAACAGCGGGCACAGATACGCAGTATTTT.